The sequence of this T cell receptor beta chain was determined in a study of blood T cell repertoires in COVID-19. Study-wide background: Material from acute and convalescent COVID-19 was sourced from the United States, Italy and Spain. The analysed material was cDNA or gDNA that came from T cells, B-cell-depleted T cells, or PBMCs.

In assigning cohorts, the study relied on participant-reported clinical history. In the original processing: Scientists estimated how many nucleated cells there were by amplifying reference gene primers. Method: immunoSEQ multiplex PCR; TCRdb's copy keeps in-frame clones and lacks some. That table is the source of V, J and clone size, and D and trimming were worked out from the DNA. The sample yields 200,000 or so clones, just over 85% seen once. Germline lookup yields CDR1 MNHEY and CDR2 SMNVEV (reference sequence). Trimming stripped 6 bases from V and 7 bases from J, with 16 bases between. The CDR3 is made up of 14 amino acids.

The sample taken for sequencing was PBMCs or T cells enriched from blood (not recorded which). This sequence was found in a middle-aged woman with acute COVID-19. The chain employs TRBV27 and TRBJ2-1, with D unresolved. The CDR3 loop reads CASRPPRERNEQFF. In DNA form, the CDR3 reads TGTGCCAGCAGGCCCCCTCGTGAGAGGAATGAGCAGTTCTTC.